The sequence of this T cell receptor (beta chain) was determined in a study of identical twins. TCRdb independently ran MiXCR on the 5' RACE reads; one entry per CDR3 protein. The sample has about 920,000 distinct CDR3 sequences; around an eighth are singletons. This clonotype was observed many times. With V trimmed by 4 bases and J by 8 bases, 13 bases remained unmatched. The CDR3 runs 14 residues. Germline V gives CDR1 SQVTM, CDR2 ANQGSEA. This sample also appeared in a second study, on yellow fever vaccine responses in identical twins.

The chain employs TRBV29-1 and TRBJ1-2, with 7 bases lining up with TRBD1. The TCR originated in a young woman in good health. Sequencing was carried out using PBMCs. In nucleotides, the CDR3 is TGCAGCGTTGGAACCTCGGGACAGACGGGAGGCTACACCTTC. It yields the protein CSVGTSGQTGGYTF.